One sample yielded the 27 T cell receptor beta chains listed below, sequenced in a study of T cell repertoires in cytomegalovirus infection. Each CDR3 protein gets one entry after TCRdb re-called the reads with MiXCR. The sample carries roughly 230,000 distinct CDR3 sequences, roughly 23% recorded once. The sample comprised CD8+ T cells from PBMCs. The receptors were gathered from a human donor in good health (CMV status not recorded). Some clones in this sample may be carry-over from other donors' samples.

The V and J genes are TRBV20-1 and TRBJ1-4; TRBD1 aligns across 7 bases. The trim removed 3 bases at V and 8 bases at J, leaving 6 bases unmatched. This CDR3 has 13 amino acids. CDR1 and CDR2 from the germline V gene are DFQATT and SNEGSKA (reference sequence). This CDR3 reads CSARRQGTEKLFF. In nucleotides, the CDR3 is TGCAGTGCTAGGAGACAGGGAACCGAAAAACTGTTTTTT.

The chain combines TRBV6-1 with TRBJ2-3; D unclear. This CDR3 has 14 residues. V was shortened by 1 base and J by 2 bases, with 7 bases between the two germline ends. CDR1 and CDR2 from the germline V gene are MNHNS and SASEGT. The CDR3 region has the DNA TGTGCCAGCAGTGAAGTACTAATCACAGATACGCAGTATTTT. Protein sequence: CASSEVLITDTQYF.

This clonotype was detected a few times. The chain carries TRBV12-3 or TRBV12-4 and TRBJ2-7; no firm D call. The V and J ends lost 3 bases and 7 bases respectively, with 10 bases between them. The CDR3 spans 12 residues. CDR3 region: CASSFVRVEQYF. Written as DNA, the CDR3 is TGTGCCAGCAGTTTTGTCCGGGTTGAGCAGTACTTC.

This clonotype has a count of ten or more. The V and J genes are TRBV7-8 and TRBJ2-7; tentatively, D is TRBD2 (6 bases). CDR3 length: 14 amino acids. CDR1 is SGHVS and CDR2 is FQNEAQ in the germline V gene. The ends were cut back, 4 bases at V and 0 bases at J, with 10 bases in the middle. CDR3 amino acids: CASSSMGGSYEQYF. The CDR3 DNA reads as TGTGCCAGCAGCTCCATGGGGGGCTCCTACGAGCAGTACTTC.

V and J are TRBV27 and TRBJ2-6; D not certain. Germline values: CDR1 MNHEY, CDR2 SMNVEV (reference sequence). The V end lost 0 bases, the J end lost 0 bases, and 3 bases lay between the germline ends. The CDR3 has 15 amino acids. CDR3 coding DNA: TGTGCCAGCAGTTTATCCACCTCTGGGGCCAACGTCCTGACTTTC. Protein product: CASSLSTSGANVLTF.

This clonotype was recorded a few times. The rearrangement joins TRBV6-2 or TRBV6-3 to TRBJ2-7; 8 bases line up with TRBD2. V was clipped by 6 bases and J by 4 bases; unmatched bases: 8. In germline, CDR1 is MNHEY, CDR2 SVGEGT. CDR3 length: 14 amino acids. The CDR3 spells CASSSPAGGYEQYF. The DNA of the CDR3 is TGTGCCAGCAGCTCTCCGGCGGGGGGATACGAGCAGTACTTC.

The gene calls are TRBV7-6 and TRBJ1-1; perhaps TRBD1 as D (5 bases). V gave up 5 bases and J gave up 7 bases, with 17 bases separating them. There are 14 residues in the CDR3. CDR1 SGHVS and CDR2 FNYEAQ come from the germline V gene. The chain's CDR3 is CASSPSGRLVEAFF. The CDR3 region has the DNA TGTGCCAGCAGCCCATCGGGACGGTTGGTTGAAGCTTTCTTT.

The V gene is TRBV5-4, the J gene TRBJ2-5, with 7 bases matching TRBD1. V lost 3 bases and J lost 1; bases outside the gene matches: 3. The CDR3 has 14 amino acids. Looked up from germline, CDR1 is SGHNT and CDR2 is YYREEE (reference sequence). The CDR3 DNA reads TGTGCCAGCAGCTCGACAGGGTTCCAAGAGACCCAGTACTTC. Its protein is CASSSTGFQETQYF.

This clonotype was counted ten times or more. DNA of the CDR3: TGTGCCACCAGTGGACGAAGGGGGGCCGAGGATACCTCCACAGATACGCAGTATTTT. It encodes CATSGRRGAEDTSTDTQYF. The gene calls are TRBV24-1 and TRBJ2-3; D possibly matches TRBD1 or TRBD2 (6 bases each). CDR3 length equals 19 residues. The germline gives CDR1 KGHDR, CDR2 SFDVKD. V lost 5 bases and J lost 2, with 25 bases in between.

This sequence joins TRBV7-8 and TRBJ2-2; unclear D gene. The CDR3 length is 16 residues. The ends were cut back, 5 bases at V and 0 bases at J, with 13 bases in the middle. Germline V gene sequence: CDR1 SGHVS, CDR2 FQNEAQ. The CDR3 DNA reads TGTGCCAGCAGCGGGTATGAGGTTACGAACACCGGGGAGCTGTTTTTT. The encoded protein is CASSGYEVTNTGELFF.

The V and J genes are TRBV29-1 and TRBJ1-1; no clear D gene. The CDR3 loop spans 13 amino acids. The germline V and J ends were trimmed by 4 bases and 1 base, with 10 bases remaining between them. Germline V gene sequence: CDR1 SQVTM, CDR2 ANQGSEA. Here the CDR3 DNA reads TGCAGCGTTGCAAAAAACGGGAACACTGAAGCTTTCTTT. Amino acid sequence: CSVAKNGNTEAFF.

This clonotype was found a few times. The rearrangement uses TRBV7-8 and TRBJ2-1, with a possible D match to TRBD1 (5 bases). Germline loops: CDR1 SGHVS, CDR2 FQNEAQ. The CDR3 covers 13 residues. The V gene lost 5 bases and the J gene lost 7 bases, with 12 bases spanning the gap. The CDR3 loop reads CASSTRQPNEQFF. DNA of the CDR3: TGTGCCAGCAGCACCAGACAGCCTAATGAGCAGTTCTTC.

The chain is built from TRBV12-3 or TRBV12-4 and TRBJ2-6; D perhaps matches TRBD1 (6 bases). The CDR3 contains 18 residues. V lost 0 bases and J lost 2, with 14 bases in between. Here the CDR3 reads CASSLAEVGGAGANVLTF. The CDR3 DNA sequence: TGTGCCAGCAGTTTAGCCGAGGTAGGGGGAGCTGGGGCCAACGTCCTGACTTTC.

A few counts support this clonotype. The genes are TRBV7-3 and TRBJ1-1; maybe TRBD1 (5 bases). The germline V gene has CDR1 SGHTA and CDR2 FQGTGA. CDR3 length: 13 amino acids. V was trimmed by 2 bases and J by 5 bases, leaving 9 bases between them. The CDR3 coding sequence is TGTGCCAGCAGCTTAGGGTGGGGGACTGAAGCTTTCTTT. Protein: CASSLGWGTEAFF.

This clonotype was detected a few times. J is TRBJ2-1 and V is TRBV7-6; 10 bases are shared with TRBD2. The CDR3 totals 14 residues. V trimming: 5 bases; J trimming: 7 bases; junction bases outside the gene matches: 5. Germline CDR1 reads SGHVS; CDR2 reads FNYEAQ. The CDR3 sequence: CASSPGTSANEQFF. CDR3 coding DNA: TGTGCCAGCAGCCCAGGGACTAGCGCGAATGAGCAGTTCTTC.

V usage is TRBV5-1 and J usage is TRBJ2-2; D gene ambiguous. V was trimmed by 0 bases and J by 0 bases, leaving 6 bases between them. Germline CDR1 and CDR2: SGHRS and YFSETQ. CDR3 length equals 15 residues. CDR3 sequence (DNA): TGCGCCAGCAGCTTGGAAGCCGCGAACACCGGGGAGCTGTTTTTT. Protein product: CASSLEAANTGELFF.

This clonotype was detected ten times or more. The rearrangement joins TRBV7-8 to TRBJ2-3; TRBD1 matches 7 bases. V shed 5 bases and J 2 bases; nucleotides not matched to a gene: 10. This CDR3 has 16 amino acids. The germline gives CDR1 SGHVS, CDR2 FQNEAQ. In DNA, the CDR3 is TGTGCCAGCAGCCTATTCGACAGGGCTATCACAGATACGCAGTATTTT. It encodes CASSLFDRAITDTQYF.

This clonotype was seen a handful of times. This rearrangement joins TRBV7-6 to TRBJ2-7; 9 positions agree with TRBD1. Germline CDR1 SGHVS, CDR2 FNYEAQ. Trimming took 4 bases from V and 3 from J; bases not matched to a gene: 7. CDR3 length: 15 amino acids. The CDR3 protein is CASSSGTGMIYEQYF. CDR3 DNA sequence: TGTGCCAGCAGCTCGGGGACAGGGATGATCTACGAGCAGTACTTC.

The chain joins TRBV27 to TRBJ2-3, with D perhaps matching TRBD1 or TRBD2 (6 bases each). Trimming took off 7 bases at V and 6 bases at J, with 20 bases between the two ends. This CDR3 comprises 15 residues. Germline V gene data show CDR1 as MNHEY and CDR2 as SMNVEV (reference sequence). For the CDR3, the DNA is TGTGCCAGCACCACTCCGTCCGGGGGCCTGGATACGCAGTATTTT. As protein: CASTTPSGGLDTQYF.

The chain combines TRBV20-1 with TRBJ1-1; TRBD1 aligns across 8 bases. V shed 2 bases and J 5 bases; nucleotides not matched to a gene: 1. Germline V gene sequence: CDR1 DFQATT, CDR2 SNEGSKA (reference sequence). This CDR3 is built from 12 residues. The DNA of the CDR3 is TGCAGTGCTAGAACAGGGGGGACTGAAGCTTTCTTT. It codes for CSARTGGTEAFF.

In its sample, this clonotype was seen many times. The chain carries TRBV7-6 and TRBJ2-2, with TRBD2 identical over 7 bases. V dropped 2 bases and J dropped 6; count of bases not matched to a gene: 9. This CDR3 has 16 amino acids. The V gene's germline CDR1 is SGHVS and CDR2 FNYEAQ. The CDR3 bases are TGTGCCAGCAGCTTATCCTCCGGGGGGATTTCCGGGGAGCTGTTTTTT. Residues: CASSLSSGGISGELFF.

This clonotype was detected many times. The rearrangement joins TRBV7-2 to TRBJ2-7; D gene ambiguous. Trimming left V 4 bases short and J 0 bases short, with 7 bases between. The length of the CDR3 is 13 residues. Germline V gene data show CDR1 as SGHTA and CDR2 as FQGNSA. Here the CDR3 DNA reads TGTGCCAGCAGCTGGTCGGACTCCTACGAGCAGTACTTC. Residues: CASSWSDSYEQYF.

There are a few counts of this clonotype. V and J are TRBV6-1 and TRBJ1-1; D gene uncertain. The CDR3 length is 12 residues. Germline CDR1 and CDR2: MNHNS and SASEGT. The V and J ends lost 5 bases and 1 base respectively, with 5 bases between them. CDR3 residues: CASSLKNTEAFF. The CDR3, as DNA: TGTGCCAGCAGTTTAAAGAACACTGAAGCTTTCTTT.

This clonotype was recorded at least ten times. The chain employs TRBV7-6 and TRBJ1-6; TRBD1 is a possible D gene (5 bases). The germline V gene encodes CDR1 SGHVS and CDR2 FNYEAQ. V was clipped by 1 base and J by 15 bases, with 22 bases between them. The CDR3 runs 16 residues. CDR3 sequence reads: CASSLEPGTPTSDLHF. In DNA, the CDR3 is TGTGCCAGCAGCTTAGAGCCGGGGACCCCGACTTCGGACCTCCACTTT.

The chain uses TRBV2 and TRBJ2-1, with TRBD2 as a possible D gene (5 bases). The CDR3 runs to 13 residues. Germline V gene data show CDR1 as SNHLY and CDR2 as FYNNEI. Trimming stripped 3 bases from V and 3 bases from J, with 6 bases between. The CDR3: CASSEAGYNEQFF. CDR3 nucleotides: TGTGCCAGCAGTGAGGCGGGCTACAATGAGCAGTTCTTC.

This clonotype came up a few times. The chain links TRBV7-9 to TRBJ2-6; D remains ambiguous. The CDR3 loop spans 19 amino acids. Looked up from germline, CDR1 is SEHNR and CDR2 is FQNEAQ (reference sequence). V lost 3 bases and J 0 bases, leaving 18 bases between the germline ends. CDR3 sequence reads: CASSLGIGQASSGANVLTF. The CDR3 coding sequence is TGTGCCAGCAGCTTGGGCATAGGGCAGGCGAGCTCTGGGGCCAACGTCCTGACTTTC.

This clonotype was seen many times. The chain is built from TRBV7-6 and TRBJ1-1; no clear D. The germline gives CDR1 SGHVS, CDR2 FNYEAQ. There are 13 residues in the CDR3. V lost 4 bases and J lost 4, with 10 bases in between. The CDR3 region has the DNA TGTGCCAGCAGCTCCCTCTTCGGCACTGAAGCTTTCTTT. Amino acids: CASSSLFGTEAFF.